The 23 T cell receptor beta chains below come from one sample, sequenced in a study of identifying expanded T cells in peripheral blood. Generated by immunoSEQ multiplex PCR, the TCRdb table keeps only in-frame clones and is missing some. The sample lists around 130,000 clones, roughly 90% seen once, with 7.5% to 8.5% in the top ten. Input material: blood. These receptors originate from a person aged 18 to 70 in good health.

The V and J genes are TRBV5-1 and TRBJ2-3; D is possibly TRBD2 (7 bases). Trimming removed 5 bases at V and 0 bases at J, with 13 bases between. Germline V gene lookup returns CDR1 SGHRS and CDR2 YFSETQ. This CDR3 is 15 amino acids long. The CDR3 protein is CASRGGATSTDTQYF. The CDR3 DNA follows: TGCGCCAGCAGAGGGGGGGCTACGAGCACAGATACGCAGTATTTT.

The genes are TRBV2 and TRBJ1-5, with TRBD1 matching 8 bases. The CDR3 is 15 amino acids. Trimming cost V 5 bases and J 0 bases; bases outside gene matches: 3. Germline lookup yields CDR1 SNHLY and CDR2 FYNNEI. The CDR3 DNA follows: TGTGCCAGCAGTAGGACAGGGATTAGCAATCAGCCCCAGCATTTT. It specifies CASSRTGISNQPQHF.

This clone showed up just a few times. The gene calls are TRBV6-1 and TRBJ2-3, with D unclear. The V end lost 5 bases, the J end lost 6 bases, and 18 bases lay between the germline ends. Germline CDR1 is MNHNS and CDR2 is SASEGT. The CDR3 totals 15 residues. In DNA, the CDR3 is TGTGCCAGCAGTCTCGACCCAAACCCTACGGATACGCAGTATTTT. This sequence encodes CASSLDPNPTDTQYF.

The J gene is TRBJ1-1, the V gene TRBV16; tentatively, D is TRBD1 (5 bases). V gave up 4 bases and J gave up 1 base, with 16 bases separating them. This CDR3 spans 16 amino acids. Per the germline V gene, CDR1 is KGHSY and CDR2 is FQNENV. The CDR3 bases are TGTGCCAGCAGCCTCAATGGGGGAAGGGGGAACACTGAAGCTTTCTTT. It codes for CASSLNGGRGNTEAFF.

The chain employs TRBV28 and TRBJ2-3; the D gene is possibly TRBD1 (6 bases). V was trimmed by 2 bases and J by 4 bases, leaving 19 bases between them. The CDR3 length is 17 residues. The V gene's germline CDR1 is MDHEN and CDR2 SYDVKM. The CDR3 sequence: CASSLAGGSRWADTQYF. For the CDR3, the DNA is TGTGCCAGCAGTTTAGCTGGGGGCTCTCGATGGGCAGATACGCAGTATTTT.

The V and J genes are TRBV2 and TRBJ2-7; D ambiguous. V lost 8 bases and J 6 bases, leaving 20 bases between the germline ends. The CDR3 is made up of 14 amino acids. Per germline, CDR1 SNHLY and CDR2 FYNNEI. As DNA, the CDR3 is TGTGCCAGCGGGTTGGAGCTCCGGTCCCGCGAGCAGTACTTC. This codes for CASGLELRSREQYF.

The chain combines TRBV7-3 with TRBJ2-5; D not certain. Germline-derived CDR1 and CDR2 are SGHTA and FQGTGA. The CDR3 extends over 10 amino acids. V was shortened by 11 bases and J by 4 bases, with 8 bases between the two germline ends. In DNA, the CDR3 is TGTGCCGGCCCAGGAGAGACCCAGTACTTC. Translation: CAGPGETQYF.

This chain links TRBV28 with TRBJ1-1, with 9 bases matching TRBD1. Germline-derived CDR1 and CDR2 are MDHEN and SYDVKM. The CDR3 length is 14 residues. With V trimmed by 7 bases and J by 1 base, 4 bases remained unmatched. The CDR3 DNA sequence: TGTGCCAGCACTCAGACAGGGGGGAACACTGAAGCTTTCTTT. Translation: CASTQTGGNTEAFF.

The chain uses TRBV9 and TRBJ1-4, with D possibly matching TRBD1 (6 bases). The CDR3 loop spans 18 amino acids. V was clipped by 0 bases and J by 7 bases, with 22 bases between them. CDR1 is SGDLS and CDR2 is YYNGEE in the germline V gene. CDR3 sequence reads: CASSVAGGPGQLGEKLFF. In DNA, the CDR3 is TGTGCCAGCAGCGTAGCCGGGGGCCCGGGACAACTCGGTGAAAAACTGTTTTTT.

In its sample, this clone was seen many times. The chain employs TRBV19 and TRBJ1-1, with a tentative D call TRBD1 (5 bases). Germline CDR1 and CDR2: LNHDA and SQIVND (reference sequence). Trimming removed 8 bases from V and 3 bases from J, with 16 bases in between. The CDR3 length is 14 residues. The CDR3 nucleotides are TGTGCCAGTGTCATGGGCTGGGGCCACACTGAAGCTTTCTTT. Translated: CASVMGWGHTEAFF.

In this sample, this clone turned up once. The CDR3 protein is CASSLSVISTDTQYF. The CDR3, as DNA: TGTGCCAGCAGCCTCTCTGTGATTTCGACAGATACGCAGTATTTT. The gene calls are TRBV11-1 and TRBJ2-3; D unresolved. The CDR3 contains 15 residues. Trimming stripped 5 bases from V and 3 bases from J, with 15 bases between. CDR1 and CDR2 (germline): SGHAT, FQDESV (reference sequence).

The genes are TRBV10-3 and TRBJ2-7, with 7 bases aligning to TRBD1. The CDR3 sequence is 15 residues long. J was trimmed by 3 bases and V by 6 bases; bases with no gene match: 11. The V gene's germline CDR1 is ENHRY and CDR2 SYGVKD. DNA of the CDR3: TGTGCCATCAGGGAAGGGACAGCCGGAGTCTACGAGCAGTACTTC. This gives the protein CAIREGTAGVYEQYF.

V gene TRBV27 combines with J gene TRBJ2-5; the match to TRBD2 covers 7 bases. V gave up 1 base and J gave up 1 base; unmatched junction bases: 0. The CDR3 spans 14 residues. Germline CDR1 is MNHEY and CDR2 is SMNVEV (reference sequence). The CDR3 sequence: CASSLWGGQETQYF. For the CDR3, the DNA is TGTGCCAGCAGTTTATGGGGGGGCCAAGAGACCCAGTACTTC.

The chain combines TRBV6-6 with TRBJ1-1; D remains unclear. The CDR3 is 16 residues long. Germline CDR1 and CDR2: MNHNY and SVGAGI (reference sequence). V was trimmed by 0 bases and J by 1 base, leaving 12 bases between them. CDR3 loop: CASSYSRQDSNTEAFF. Here the CDR3 DNA reads TGTGCCAGCAGTTACTCCCGGCAGGACTCGAACACTGAAGCTTTCTTT.

The V call is TRBV10-2, the J call TRBJ2-7; D is unclear. Germline loops: CDR1 WSHSY, CDR2 SAAADI. V lost 3 bases and J 4 bases, leaving 16 bases between the germline ends. The CDR3 covers 15 residues. The CDR3 DNA reads as TGCGCCAGCAGTGATCAGGACGTTCCTTTTTACGAGCAGTACTTC. It is translated as CASSDQDVPFYEQYF.

The chain employs TRBV4-2 and TRBJ2-3, with 8 bases aligning to TRBD1. V lost 4 bases to trimming and J lost 5 bases; unmatched junction nucleotides: 20. Per the germline V gene, CDR1 is LGHNA and CDR2 is YNFKEQ. This CDR3 region has 19 residues. The CDR3 region is CASSLQVGQGRRRGDTQYF. The CDR3 DNA is TGTGCCAGCAGCCTCCAAGTAGGACAGGGACGAAGGCGCGGAGATACGCAGTATTTT.

The chain recombines TRBV5-4 with TRBJ2-7; TRBD2 agrees at 8 bases. This CDR3 has 15 residues. Germline trimming cut 4 bases from V and 0 bases from J; bases unmatched to any gene: 6. The V gene's germline CDR1 is SGHNT and CDR2 YYREEE (reference sequence). The CDR3 nucleotides read TGTGCCAGCAGCCAATGGACTAGCCTCTCCTACGAGCAGTACTTC. This translates into CASSQWTSLSYEQYF.

This chain joins TRBV6-5 and TRBJ2-3; D uncertain. V lost 6 bases, J lost 1 base, and 5 bases lay in between. Germline CDR1 is MNHEY and CDR2 is SVGAGI. CDR3 size: 12 residues. CDR3 sequence (DNA): TGTGCCAGCAGCCCCCGCACAGATACGCAGTATTTT. Amino acids: CASSPRTDTQYF.

V is TRBV6-5 and J is TRBJ1-2, with D maybe TRBD1 (6 bases). Germline loops: CDR1 MNHEY, CDR2 SVGAGI. The germline V and J ends were trimmed by 6 bases and 7 bases, with 9 bases remaining between them. The CDR3 totals 11 residues. CDR3 nucleotide sequence: TGTGCCAGCAGCCAGGGGTTTGGCTACACCTTC. This gives the protein CASSQGFGYTF.

The genes are TRBV7-9 and TRBJ2-1; D remains ambiguous. Per germline, CDR1 SEHNR and CDR2 FQNEAQ (reference sequence). CDR3 size: 16 residues. V was shortened by 4 bases and J by 9 bases, with 22 bases between the two germline ends. This chain's CDR3 is CASSSKAGSDGSEQFF. The DNA of the CDR3 is TGTGCCAGCAGCTCTAAGGCAGGCAGCGATGGTAGTGAGCAGTTCTTC.

The chain carries TRBV7-3 and TRBJ2-5; no firm D call. Trimming took 5 bases from V and 5 from J, leaving 15 bases between them. Germline assignment: CDR1 SGHTA and CDR2 FQGTGA. The CDR3 sequence is 14 residues long. Here the CDR3 reads CASSPNAVGETQYF. The CDR3 nucleotides are TGTGCCAGCAGCCCCAACGCAGTTGGCGAGACCCAGTACTTC.

This clone was recorded only once. J is TRBJ1-2 and V is TRBV7-2; no reliable D call. Germline-derived CDR1 and CDR2 are SGHTA and FQGNSA. Trimming took 1 base from V and 0 from J, leaving 9 bases between them. The CDR3 runs 15 residues. CDR3 in amino acids: CASSLEGRANYGYTF. The CDR3 region has the DNA TGTGCCAGCAGCTTAGAGGGCCGGGCTAACTATGGCTACACCTTC.

This clone was observed once. The chain carries TRBV30 and TRBJ1-4, with TRBD1 matching over 9 bases. V shed 2 bases, J shed 4 bases, and the junction held 2 bases outside the gene matches. Germline V CDR1 and CDR2: GTSNPN, SVGIG (reference sequence). This CDR3 region has 14 residues. The CDR3 sequence is CAWSPDRGNEKLFF. CDR3 sequence (DNA): TGTGCCTGGAGTCCGGACAGGGGTAATGAAAAACTGTTTTTT. Drawing the rest from reference TRBV30 and TRBJ1-4, the complete variable domain is SQTIHQWPATLVQPVGSPLSLECTVEGTSNPNLYWYRQAAGRGLQLLFYSVGIGQISSEVPQNLSASRPQDRQFILSSKKLLLSDSGFYLCAWSPDRGNEKLFFGSGTQLSVL.